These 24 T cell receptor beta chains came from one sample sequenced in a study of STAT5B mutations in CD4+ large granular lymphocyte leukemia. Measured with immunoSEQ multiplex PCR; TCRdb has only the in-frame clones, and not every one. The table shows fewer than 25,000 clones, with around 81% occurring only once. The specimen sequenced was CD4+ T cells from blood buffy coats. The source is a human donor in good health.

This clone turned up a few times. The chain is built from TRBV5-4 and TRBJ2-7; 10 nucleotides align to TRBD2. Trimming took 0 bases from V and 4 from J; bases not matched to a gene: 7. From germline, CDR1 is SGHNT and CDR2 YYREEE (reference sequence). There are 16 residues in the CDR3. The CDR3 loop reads CASSLGFSGRLYEQYF. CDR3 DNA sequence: TGTGCCAGCAGCTTGGGCTTTAGCGGGAGGTTATACGAGCAGTACTTC.

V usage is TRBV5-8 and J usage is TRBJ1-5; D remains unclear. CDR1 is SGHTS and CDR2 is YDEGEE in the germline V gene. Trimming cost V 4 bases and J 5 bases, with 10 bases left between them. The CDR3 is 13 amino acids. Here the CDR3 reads CASSVRRYQPQHF. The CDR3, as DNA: TGTGCCAGCAGCGTCAGACGCTATCAGCCCCAGCATTTT.

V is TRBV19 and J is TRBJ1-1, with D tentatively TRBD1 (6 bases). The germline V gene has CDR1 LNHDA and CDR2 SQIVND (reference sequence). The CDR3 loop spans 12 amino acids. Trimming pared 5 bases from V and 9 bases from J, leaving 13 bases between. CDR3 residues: CASSRDTAKAFF. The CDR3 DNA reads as TGTGCCAGTAGTCGGGACACCGCCAAAGCTTTCTTT.

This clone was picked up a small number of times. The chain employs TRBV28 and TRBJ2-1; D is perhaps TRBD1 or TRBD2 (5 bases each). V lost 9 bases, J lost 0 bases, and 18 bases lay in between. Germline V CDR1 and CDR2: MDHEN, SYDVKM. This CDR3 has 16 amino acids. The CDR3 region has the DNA TGTGCCAGTCCCCCCTCGGGGACGAGCTCCTACAATGAGCAGTTCTTC. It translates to CASPPSGTSSYNEQFF.

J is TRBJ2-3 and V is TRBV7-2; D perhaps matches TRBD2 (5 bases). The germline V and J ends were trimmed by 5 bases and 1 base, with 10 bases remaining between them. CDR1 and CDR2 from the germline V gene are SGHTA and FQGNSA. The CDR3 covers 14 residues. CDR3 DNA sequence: TGTGCCAGCAGCCTCGGACTCCGCACAGATACGCAGTATTTT. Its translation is CASSLGLRTDTQYF.

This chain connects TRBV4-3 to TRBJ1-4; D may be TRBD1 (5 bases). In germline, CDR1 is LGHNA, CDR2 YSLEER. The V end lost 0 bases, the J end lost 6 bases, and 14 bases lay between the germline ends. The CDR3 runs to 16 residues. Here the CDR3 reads CASSQDGARGYEKLFF. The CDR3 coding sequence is TGCGCCAGCAGCCAAGATGGGGCCCGAGGGTATGAAAAACTGTTTTTT.

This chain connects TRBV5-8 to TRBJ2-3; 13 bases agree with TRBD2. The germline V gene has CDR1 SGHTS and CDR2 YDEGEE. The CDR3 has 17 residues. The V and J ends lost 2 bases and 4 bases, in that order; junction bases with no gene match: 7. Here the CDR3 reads CASSFGLAGAFADTQYF. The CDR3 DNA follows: TGTGCCAGCAGCTTCGGACTAGCGGGAGCGTTTGCAGATACGCAGTATTTT.

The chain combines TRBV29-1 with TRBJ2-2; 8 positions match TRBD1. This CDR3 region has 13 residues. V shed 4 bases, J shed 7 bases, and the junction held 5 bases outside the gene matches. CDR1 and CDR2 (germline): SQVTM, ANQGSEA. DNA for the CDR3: TGCAGCGTTGTCCAGGGGGCCGGCGGGGAGCTGTTTTTT. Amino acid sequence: CSVVQGAGGELFF.

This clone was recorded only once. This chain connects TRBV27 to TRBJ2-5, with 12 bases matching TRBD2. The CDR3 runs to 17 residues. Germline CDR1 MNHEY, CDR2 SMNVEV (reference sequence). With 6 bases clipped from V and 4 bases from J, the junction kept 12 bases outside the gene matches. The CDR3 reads CASSSRSSGGARETQYF. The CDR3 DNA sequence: TGTGCCAGCAGCTCTCGGTCTAGCGGGGGGGCCAGAGAGACCCAGTACTTC.

DNA for the CDR3: TGTGCCAGCAGCTTAAATACATGGCGAAAGAGCAATGAGCAGTTCTTC. This sequence encodes CASSLNTWRKSNEQFF. V usage is TRBV7-3 and J usage is TRBJ2-1; unclear D gene. Between the trimmed V and J ends, which lost 1 base and 6 bases, there was a span of 16 bases. Germline V gives CDR1 SGHTA, CDR2 FQGTGA. This CDR3 comprises 16 residues.

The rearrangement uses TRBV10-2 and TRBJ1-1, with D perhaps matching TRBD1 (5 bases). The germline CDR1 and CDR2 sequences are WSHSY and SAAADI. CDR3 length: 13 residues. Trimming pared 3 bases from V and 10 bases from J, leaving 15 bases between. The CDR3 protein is CASSDSGGGIAFF. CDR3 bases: TGCGCCAGCAGTGACTCCGGGGGTGGTATAGCTTTCTTT.

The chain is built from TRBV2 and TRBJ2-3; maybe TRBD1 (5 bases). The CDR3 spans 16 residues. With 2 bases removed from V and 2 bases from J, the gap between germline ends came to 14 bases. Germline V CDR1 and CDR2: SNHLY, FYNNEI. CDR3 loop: CASSEQGFVNTDTQYF. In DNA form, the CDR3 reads TGTGCCAGCAGTGAACAGGGTTTCGTTAACACAGATACGCAGTATTTT.

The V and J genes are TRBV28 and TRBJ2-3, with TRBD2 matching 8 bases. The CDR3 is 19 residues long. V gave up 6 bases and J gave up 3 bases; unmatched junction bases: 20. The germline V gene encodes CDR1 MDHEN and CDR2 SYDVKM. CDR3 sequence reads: CASSVSAVGAGAGTDTQYF. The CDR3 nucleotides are TGTGCCAGCAGCGTTTCGGCTGTCGGAGCGGGGGCTGGAACAGATACGCAGTATTTT. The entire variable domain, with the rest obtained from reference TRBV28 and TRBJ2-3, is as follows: DVKVTQSSRYLVKRTGEKVFLECVQDMDHENMFWYRQDPGLGLRLIYFSYDVKMKEKGDIPEGYSVSREKKERFSLILESASTNQTSMYLCASSVSAVGAGAGTDTQYFGPGTRLTVL.

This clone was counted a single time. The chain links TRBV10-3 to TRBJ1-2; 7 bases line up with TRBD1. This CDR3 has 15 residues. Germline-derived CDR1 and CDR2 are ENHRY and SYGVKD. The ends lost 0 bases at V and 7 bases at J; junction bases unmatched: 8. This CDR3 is CAISESGQGVAGYTF. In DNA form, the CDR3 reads TGTGCCATCAGTGAGTCGGGGCAGGGGGTCGCTGGCTACACCTTC.

The CDR3 bases are TGCGCCAGCAGTCAGATCCTAGAGGTCTACGAGCAGTACTTC. It encodes CASSQILEVYEQYF. The V and J genes are TRBV23-1 and TRBJ2-7, with D unclear. TRBV23-1 is noted as an ORF with a role that remains uncertain. The CDR3 is made up of 14 amino acids. Between the trimmed V and J ends, which lost 3 bases and 3 bases, there was a span of 12 bases.

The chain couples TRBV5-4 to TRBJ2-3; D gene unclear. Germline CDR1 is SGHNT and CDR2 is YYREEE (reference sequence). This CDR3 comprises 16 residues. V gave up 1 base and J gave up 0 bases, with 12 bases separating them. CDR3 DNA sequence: TGTGCCAGCAGCTTGCGGGTAATGCTTAGCACAGATACGCAGTATTTT. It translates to CASSLRVMLSTDTQYF. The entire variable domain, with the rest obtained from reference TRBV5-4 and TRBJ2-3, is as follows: ETGVTQSPTHLIKTRGQQVTLRCSSQSGHNTVSWYQQALGQGPQFIFQYYREEENGRGNFPPRFSGLQFPNYSSELNVNALELDDSALYLCASSLRVMLSTDTQYFGPGTRLTVL.

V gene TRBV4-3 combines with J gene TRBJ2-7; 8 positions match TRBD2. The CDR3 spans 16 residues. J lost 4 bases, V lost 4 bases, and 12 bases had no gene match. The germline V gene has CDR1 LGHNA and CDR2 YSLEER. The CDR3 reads CASSPLSGREVYEQYF. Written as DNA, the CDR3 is TGCGCCAGCAGCCCCCTTTCGGGGCGGGAGGTGTACGAGCAGTACTTC.

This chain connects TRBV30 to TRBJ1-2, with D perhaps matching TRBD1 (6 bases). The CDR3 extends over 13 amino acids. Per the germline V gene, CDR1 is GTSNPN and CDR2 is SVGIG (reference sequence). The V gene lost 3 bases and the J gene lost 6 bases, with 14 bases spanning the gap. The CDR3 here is CAWSEDRINGYTF. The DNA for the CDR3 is TGTGCCTGGAGCGAGGACAGAATCAATGGCTACACCTTC.

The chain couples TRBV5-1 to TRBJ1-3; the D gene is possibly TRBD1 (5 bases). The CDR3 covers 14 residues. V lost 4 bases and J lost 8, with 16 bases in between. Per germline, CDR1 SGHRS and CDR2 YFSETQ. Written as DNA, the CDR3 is TGCGCCAGCAGCACGGGACCGTTCTGGGACACCATATATTTT. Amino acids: CASSTGPFWDTIYF.

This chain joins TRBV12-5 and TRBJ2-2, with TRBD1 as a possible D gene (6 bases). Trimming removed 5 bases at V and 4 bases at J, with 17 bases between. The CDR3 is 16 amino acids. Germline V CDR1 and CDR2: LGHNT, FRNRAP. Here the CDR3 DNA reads TGTGCTAGTGGTCTTATAACCACAGGGACCACCGGGGAGCTGTTTTTT. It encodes CASGLITTGTTGELFF.

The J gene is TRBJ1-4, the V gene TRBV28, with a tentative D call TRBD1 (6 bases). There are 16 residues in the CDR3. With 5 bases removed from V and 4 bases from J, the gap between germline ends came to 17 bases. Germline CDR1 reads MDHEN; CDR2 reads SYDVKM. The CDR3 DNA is TGTGCCAGCAGTGAAGCAGGGGCAGTAAATAATGAAAAACTGTTTTTT. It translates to CASSEAGAVNNEKLFF. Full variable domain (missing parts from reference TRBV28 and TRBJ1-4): DVKVTQSSRYLVKRTGEKVFLECVQDMDHENMFWYRQDPGLGLRLIYFSYDVKMKEKGDIPEGYSVSREKKERFSLILESASTNQTSMYLCASSEAGAVNNEKLFFGSGTQLSVL.

The CDR3 spells CASSATSGGYSEQFF. The CDR3 bases are TGTGCCAGCAGCGCCACTAGCGGGGGGTATAGTGAGCAGTTCTTC. V is TRBV7-2 and J is TRBJ2-1; 12 nucleotides line up with TRBD2. V was pared by 5 bases and J by 9 bases, with 8 bases of the junction left unmatched. Looked up from germline, CDR1 is SGHTA and CDR2 is FQGNSA. The CDR3 covers 15 residues.

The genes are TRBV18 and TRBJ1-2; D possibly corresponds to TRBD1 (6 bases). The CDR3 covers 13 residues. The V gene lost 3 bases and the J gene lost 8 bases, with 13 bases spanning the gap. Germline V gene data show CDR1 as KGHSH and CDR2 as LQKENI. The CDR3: CASSPRQEDGYTF. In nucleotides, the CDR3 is TGTGCCAGCTCACCTCGACAGGAGGACGGCTACACCTTC. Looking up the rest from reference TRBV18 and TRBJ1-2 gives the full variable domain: NAGVMQNPRHLVRRRGQEARLRCSPMKGHSHVYWYRQLPEEGLKFMVYLQKENIIDESGMPKERFSAEFPKEGPSILRIQQVVRGDSAAYFCASSPRQEDGYTFGSGTRLTVV.

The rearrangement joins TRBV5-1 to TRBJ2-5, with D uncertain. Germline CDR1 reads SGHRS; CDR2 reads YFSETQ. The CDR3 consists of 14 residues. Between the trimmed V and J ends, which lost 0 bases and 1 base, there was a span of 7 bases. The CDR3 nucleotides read TGCGCCAGCAGCTTGGATTCCATCCAAGAGACCCAGTACTTC. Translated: CASSLDSIQETQYF.